Listed below are T cell receptor beta chains from one sample, sequenced in a study of blood T cells in healthy people across ages. TCRdb reprocessed the 5' RACE reads with MiXCR, giving one entry per CDR3 protein. This sample has nearly 800,000 distinct CDR3 sequences, with roughly 25% found just once. This same sample was also part of a study on T cells of mothers and their children.

The sample comprised blood. Receptors were obtained from a boy younger than 18 in good health. CDR3s include the opening cysteine and the closing phenylalanine or tryptophan. D genes are given only for firm matches. The size of a clone is reported for some rows only, either as once, few or many, or as a class for expanded clones.

j_gene: TRBJ2-7
abundance: few
v_gene: TRBV20-1
d_gene: TRBD1
CDR3aa: CSARGQGYYEQYF
CDR3nt: TGCAGTGCTAGAGGACAGGGGTACTACGAGCAGTACTTC

j_gene: TRBJ2-7
abundance: -
v_gene: TRBV4-2
d_gene: -
CDR3aa: CACSQEVTFRQYF
CDR3nt: TGTGCCTGCAGCCAGGAAGTCACTTTTCGGCAGTACTTC

j_gene: TRBJ2-7
abundance: -
v_gene: TRBV27
d_gene: -
CDR3aa: CASSLRDKLYEQYF
CDR3nt: TGTGCCAGCAGTTTACGGGACAAGCTCTACGAGCAGTACTTC

j_gene: TRBJ1-6
abundance: few
v_gene: TRBV27
d_gene: -
CDR3aa: CASSFGRVNSPLHF
CDR3nt: TGTGCCAGCAGTTTCGGCAGGGTGAATTCACCCCTCCACTTT

j_gene: TRBJ2-7
abundance: -
v_gene: TRBV2
d_gene: TRBD1
CDR3aa: CASREYGTGYIYEQYF
CDR3nt: TGTGCCAGCAGGGAATACGGGACAGGGTACATTTACGAGCAGTACTTC

j_gene: TRBJ1-1
abundance: few
v_gene: TRBV2
d_gene: -
CDR3aa: CASSEVAVGTEAFF
CDR3nt: TGTGCCAGCAGTGAGGTGGCGGTAGGGACTGAAGCTTTCTTT

j_gene: TRBJ2-4
abundance: many
v_gene: TRBV6-5
d_gene: -
CDR3aa: CASSQGVSGVNIQYF
CDR3nt: TGTGCCAGCAGTCAGGGGGTTAGCGGGGTAAACATTCAGTACTTC

j_gene: TRBJ1-5
abundance: few
v_gene: TRBV2
d_gene: -
CDR3aa: CASSALAPDQPQHF
CDR3nt: TGTGCCAGCAGTGCTTTGGCACCTGATCAGCCCCAGCATTTT

j_gene: TRBJ2-5
abundance: -
v_gene: TRBV28
d_gene: TRBD2
CDR3aa: CASRERGGQETQYF
CDR3nt: TGTGCCAGCAGGGAGCGGGGAGGGCAAGAGACCCAGTACTTC

j_gene: TRBJ1-1
abundance: -
v_gene: TRBV28
d_gene: -
CDR3aa: CASTPSRGAANTEAFF
CDR3nt: TGTGCCAGCACCCCTAGCCGTGGGGCGGCGAACACTGAAGCTTTCTTT

j_gene: TRBJ2-1
abundance: few
v_gene: TRBV12-5
d_gene: -
CDR3aa: CASAPPDRHDEQFF
CDR3nt: TGTGCTAGTGCCCCCCCCGACCGTCATGATGAGCAGTTCTTC

j_gene: TRBJ1-2
abundance: -
v_gene: TRBV7-2
d_gene: -
CDR3aa: CASSGAPYGYTF
CDR3nt: TGTGCCAGCAGCGGCGCCCCATATGGCTACACCTTC

j_gene: TRBJ1-4
abundance: few
v_gene: TRBV6-5
d_gene: -
CDR3aa: CASSYSPGRRNNEKLFF
CDR3nt: TGTGCCAGCAGTTACTCCCCAGGCAGGAGGAACAATGAAAAACTGTTTTTT

j_gene: TRBJ2-7
abundance: -
v_gene: TRBV20-1
d_gene: -
CDR3aa: CSAEGEGNPYEQYF
CDR3nt: TGCAGTGCTGAGGGAGAGGGAAACCCCTACGAGCAGTACTTC

j_gene: TRBJ2-7
abundance: -
v_gene: TRBV6-5
d_gene: -
CDR3aa: CASSLLGGPLSF
CDR3nt: TGTGCCAGCAGTTTATTGGGGGGGCCTCTATCCTTC

j_gene: TRBJ2-6
abundance: -
v_gene: TRBV7-6
d_gene: -
CDR3aa: CASSQRASGANVLTF
CDR3nt: TGTGCCAGCAGCCAAAGAGCATCCGGGGCCAACGTCCTGACTTTC

j_gene: TRBJ2-7
abundance: -
v_gene: TRBV2
d_gene: -
CDR3aa: CASSALRDGAYEQYF
CDR3nt: TGTGCCAGCAGTGCCCTCCGGGACGGAGCCTACGAGCAGTACTTC

j_gene: TRBJ2-7
abundance: few
v_gene: TRBV5-1
d_gene: -
CDR3aa: CASSLDIYYEQYF
CDR3nt: TGCGCCAGCAGCTTGGACATTTACTACGAGCAGTACTTC

j_gene: TRBJ1-1
abundance: many
v_gene: TRBV7-6
d_gene: -
CDR3aa: CASSHREGNTEAFF
CDR3nt: TGTGCCAGCAGCCACAGGGAGGGGAACACTGAAGCTTTCTTT